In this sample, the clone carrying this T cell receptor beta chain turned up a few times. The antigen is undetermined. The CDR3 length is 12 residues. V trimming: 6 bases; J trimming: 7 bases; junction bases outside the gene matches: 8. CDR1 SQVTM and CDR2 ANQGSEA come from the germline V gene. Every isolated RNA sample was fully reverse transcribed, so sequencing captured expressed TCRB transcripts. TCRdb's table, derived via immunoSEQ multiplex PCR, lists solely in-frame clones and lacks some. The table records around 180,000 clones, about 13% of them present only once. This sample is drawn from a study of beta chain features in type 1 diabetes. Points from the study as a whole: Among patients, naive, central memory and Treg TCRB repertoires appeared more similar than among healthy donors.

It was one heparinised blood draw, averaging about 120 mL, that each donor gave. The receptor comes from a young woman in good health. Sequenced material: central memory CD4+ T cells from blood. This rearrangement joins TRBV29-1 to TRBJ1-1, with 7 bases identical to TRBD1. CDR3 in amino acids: CSVTLQGIEAFF. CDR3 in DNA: TGCAGCGTGACATTACAGGGGATTGAAGCTTTCTTT.